This TCR beta chain was identified during a study of cytomegalovirus exposure and HLA in healthy donors. V lost 1 base and J lost 4, with 13 bases in between. The CDR3 extends over 15 amino acids. Germline V gives CDR1 MGHRA, CDR2 YSYEKL. The PCR used 60 Vbeta and 13 Jbeta primers. Method: immunoSEQ multiplex PCR; TCRdb's copy keeps in-frame clones and lacks some. The sample shows 160,000 or so clones, approximately 79% of them seen only once. This rearrangement joins TRBV4-1 to TRBJ1-2; a weak D match, TRBD1 (6 bases). This sequence was found in a woman between 40 and 55 years old in good health and CMV-seronegative. The sequenced sample consisted of PBMCs. CDR3 sequence: CASSQVPRGFYGYTF. DNA for the CDR3: TGCGCCAGCAGCCAAGTCCCCAGGGGATTCTATGGCTACACCTTC.